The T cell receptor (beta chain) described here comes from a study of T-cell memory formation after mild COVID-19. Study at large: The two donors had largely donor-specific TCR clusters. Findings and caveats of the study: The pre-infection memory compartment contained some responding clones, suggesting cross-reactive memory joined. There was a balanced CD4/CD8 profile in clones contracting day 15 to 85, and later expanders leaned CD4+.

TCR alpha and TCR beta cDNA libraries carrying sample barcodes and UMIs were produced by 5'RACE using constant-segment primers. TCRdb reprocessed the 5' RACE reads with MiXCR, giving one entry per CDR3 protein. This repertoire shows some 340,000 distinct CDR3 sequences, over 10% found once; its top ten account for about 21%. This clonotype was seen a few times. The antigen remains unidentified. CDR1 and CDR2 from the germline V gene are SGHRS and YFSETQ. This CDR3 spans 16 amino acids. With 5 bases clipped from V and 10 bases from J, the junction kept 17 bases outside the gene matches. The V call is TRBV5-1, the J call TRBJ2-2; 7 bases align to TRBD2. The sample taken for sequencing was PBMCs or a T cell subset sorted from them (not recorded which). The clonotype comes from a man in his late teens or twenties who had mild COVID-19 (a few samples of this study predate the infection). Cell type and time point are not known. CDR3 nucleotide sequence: TGCGCCAGCAGGTCGAGCGGGACTCCCGGGGACGTGGAGCTGTTTTTT. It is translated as CASRSSGTPGDVELFF.